The 29 T cell receptor beta chains below come from one sample, sequenced in a study of cytomegalovirus exposure and HLA in healthy donors. PCR primers comprised 60 Vbeta and 13 Jbeta primers. Measured with immunoSEQ multiplex PCR; TCRdb has only the in-frame clones, and not every one. Recorded for this sample: about 58,000 clones. The sequencing sample was made of PBMCs. The receptors stem from a woman aged 18-30 years in good health and CMV-seronegative.

This chain uses TRBV5-1 with TRBJ1-2; D is unresolved. The ends were cut back, 5 bases at V and 3 bases at J, with 17 bases in the middle. The germline V gene has CDR1 SGHRS and CDR2 YFSETQ. This CDR3 is built from 15 residues. In DNA, the CDR3 is TGCGCCAGCAGATCAACAGCGGGAGGTGACTATGGCTACACCTTC. Amino acid sequence: CASRSTAGGDYGYTF.

The chain has TRBV5-6 and TRBJ1-2; 9 nucleotides line up with TRBD1. V lost 5 bases to trimming and J lost 7 bases; unmatched junction nucleotides: 9. Looked up from germline, CDR1 is SGHDT and CDR2 is YYEEEE. The CDR3 is made up of 14 amino acids. In DNA, the CDR3 is TGTGCCAGCAGGCATACGGGACAGGGCTCTGGCTACACCTTC. Translated: CASRHTGQGSGYTF.

The chain combines TRBV25-1 with TRBJ1-2; no firm D call. V was trimmed by 5 bases and J by 3 bases, leaving 4 bases between them. The CDR3 is made up of 11 amino acids. Germline V gene lookup returns CDR1 MGHDK and CDR2 SYGVNS. The CDR3 here is CASSQYYGYTF. CDR3 bases: TGTGCCAGCAGTCAGTACTATGGCTACACCTTC.

This chain uses TRBV6-5 with TRBJ1-1; no reliable D call. The length of the CDR3 is 14 residues. Germline V gives CDR1 MNHEY, CDR2 SVGAGI. V lost 2 bases and J 6 bases, leaving 13 bases between the germline ends. CDR3 amino acids: CASSYAQATAEAFF. The CDR3 nucleotides read TGTGCCAGCAGTTACGCGCAGGCGACCGCTGAAGCTTTCTTT.

The V and J genes are TRBV5-1 and TRBJ1-1; 10 bases line up with TRBD1. V was pared by 3 bases and J by 5 bases, with 7 bases of the junction left unmatched. This CDR3 has 15 amino acids. CDR1 and CDR2 from the germline V gene are SGHRS and YFSETQ. This chain's CDR3 is CASSSRDRGETEAFF. DNA of the CDR3: TGCGCCAGCAGCTCGAGGGACAGGGGAGAAACTGAAGCTTTCTTT.

V gene TRBV19 combines with J gene TRBJ1-5, with 9 bases matching TRBD1. Germline CDR1 and CDR2: LNHDA and SQIVND (reference sequence). The CDR3 contains 15 residues. V was clipped by 7 bases and J by 4 bases; unmatched bases: 8. The CDR3 is CASTFRTGVNQPQHF. The CDR3 region has the DNA TGTGCCAGTACCTTCCGGACAGGGGTAAATCAGCCCCAGCATTTT.

CDR3 nucleotide sequence: TGTGCCAGCAGGGCCAGGGGGTACACTGAAGCTTTCTTT. Its protein is CASRARGYTEAFF. V and J are TRBV11-3 and TRBJ1-1; TRBD1 agrees at 7 bases. Trimming removed 6 bases from V and 3 bases from J; junction bases left unmatched: 4. CDR3 length equals 13 residues. Germline V gene lookup returns CDR1 SGHNT and CDR2 YENEEA. Filled out from reference TRBV11-3 and TRBJ1-1, the complete variable domain reads EAGVVQSPRYKIIEKKQPVAFWCNPISGHNTLYWYLQNLGQGPELLIRYENEEAVDDSQLPKDRFSAERLKGVDSTLKIQPAELGDSAVYLCASRARGYTEAFFGQGTRLTVV.

The rearrangement joins TRBV7-9 to TRBJ2-3; the D is unclear. The CDR3 sequence is 12 residues long. In germline, CDR1 is SEHNR, CDR2 FQNEAQ (reference sequence). The V end lost 2 bases, the J end lost 4 bases, and 4 bases lay between the germline ends. The CDR3 loop reads CASSLQSDTQYF. CDR3 nucleotides: TGTGCCAGCAGCTTACAATCAGATACGCAGTATTTT.

The chain combines TRBV9 with TRBJ2-3; D is unclear. V was shortened by 0 bases and J by 1 base, with 6 bases between the two germline ends. CDR1 and CDR2 from the germline V gene are SGDLS and YYNGEE. This CDR3 is 14 amino acids long. This CDR3 reads CASSVAQGTDTQYF. The CDR3 bases are TGTGCCAGCAGCGTAGCCCAGGGCACAGATACGCAGTATTTT.

This rearrangement joins TRBV10-3 to TRBJ2-7; TRBD2 is a possible D gene (5 bases). V dropped 11 bases and J dropped 1 base, with 18 bases sitting between them. This CDR3 is 14 amino acids long. CDR1 and CDR2 from the germline V gene are ENHRY and SYGVKD. The CDR3: CAGSRAGPSYEQYF. The CDR3 DNA is TGTGCCGGTTCGCGGGCCGGTCCTTCCTACGAGCAGTACTTC.

V and J are TRBV5-1 and TRBJ2-7; 7 bases match TRBD1. CDR3 length: 15 residues. Unmatched junction bases numbered 9, after V lost 4 bases and J lost 2 bases. The germline V gene encodes CDR1 SGHRS and CDR2 YFSETQ. The CDR3 DNA sequence: TGCGCCAGCAGCGCACTGACAGGGAACCCCTACGAGCAGTACTTC. Protein product: CASSALTGNPYEQYF.

The genes are TRBV15 and TRBJ1-3, with D tentatively TRBD1 (5 bases). Germline assignment: CDR1 LNHNV and CDR2 YYDKDF (reference sequence). Trimming left V 5 bases short and J 2 bases short, with 16 bases between. This CDR3 has 16 residues. Here the CDR3 reads CATSPSGGTPGNTIYF. The CDR3 DNA follows: TGTGCCACCAGCCCCTCCGGCGGGACGCCTGGAAACACCATATATTTT. The full variable domain, completed using reference TRBV15 and TRBJ1-3, is DAMVIQNPRYQVTQFGKPVTLSCSQTLNHNVMYWYQQKSSQAPKLLFHYYDKDFNNEADTPDNFQSRRPNTSFCFLDIRSPGLGDTAMYLCATSPSGGTPGNTIYFGEGSWLTVV.

V gene TRBV18 combines with J gene TRBJ2-7; the match to TRBD1 covers 7 bases. The germline gives CDR1 KGHSH, CDR2 LQKENI. This CDR3 region has 14 residues. V was pared by 6 bases and J by 1 base, with 6 bases of the junction left unmatched. This CDR3 is CASSPGTESYEQYF. Written as DNA, the CDR3 is TGTGCCAGCTCCCCCGGGACAGAGTCCTACGAGCAGTACTTC.

The CDR3: CAISQENTEAFF. The DNA for the CDR3 is TGTGCCATCAGCCAGGAGAACACTGAAGCTTTCTTT. This chain uses TRBV10-3 with TRBJ1-1; no reliable D call. Deletions cut 6 bases from V and 1 base from J, with 6 bases between. This CDR3 has 12 residues. Germline assignment: CDR1 ENHRY and CDR2 SYGVKD.

This rearrangement joins TRBV19 to TRBJ2-5; a weak D match, TRBD2 (6 bases). Germline V gives CDR1 LNHDA, CDR2 SQIVND (reference sequence). This CDR3 region has 13 residues. Trimming stripped 5 bases from V and 5 bases from J, with 12 bases between. CDR3 nucleotide sequence: TGTGCCAGTAGTCGGGGACTCGAGGAGACCCAGTACTTC. This sequence encodes CASSRGLEETQYF.

This sequence joins TRBV13 and TRBJ1-6, with 7 bases aligning to TRBD1. The germline V gene has CDR1 PRHDT and CDR2 FYEKMQ (reference sequence). CDR3 size: 17 residues. V lost 5 bases and J lost 2; bases outside the gene matches: 9. The CDR3 DNA reads as TGTGCCAGCAGCGCGGGACAGAGTCGCGCCTATAATTCACCCCTCCACTTT. Protein product: CASSAGQSRAYNSPLHF.

This chain joins TRBV10-1 and TRBJ2-1; TRBD2 agrees at 9 bases. From germline, CDR1 is WNHNN and CDR2 SYGVQD (reference sequence). Germline trimming cut 9 bases from V and 5 bases from J; bases unmatched to any gene: 8. This CDR3 has 14 amino acids. CDR3 loop: CASNPSGANNEQFF. The CDR3 coding sequence is TGCGCCAGTAATCCTAGCGGGGCTAACAATGAGCAGTTCTTC.

This chain connects TRBV6-6 to TRBJ2-3; 10 nucleotides align to TRBD1. Germline V gene lookup returns CDR1 MNHNY and CDR2 SVGAGI (reference sequence). The ends lost 6 bases at V and 5 bases at J; junction bases unmatched: 8. The CDR3 sequence is 15 residues long. CDR3 amino acids: CASRPTGGLGDTQYF. CDR3 bases: TGTGCCAGCAGACCGACAGGGGGCTTGGGAGATACGCAGTATTTT.

The chain recombines TRBV18 with TRBJ2-2; D unresolved. The germline V and J ends were trimmed by 1 base and 3 bases, with 15 bases remaining between them. The CDR3 is 17 amino acids. The germline V gene encodes CDR1 KGHSH and CDR2 LQKENI. CDR3 sequence: CASSPRTYLMDTGELFF. CDR3 sequence (DNA): TGTGCCAGCTCACCACGAACATATCTGATGGACACCGGGGAGCTGTTTTTT.

The chain couples TRBV4-1 to TRBJ1-1; D is perhaps TRBD1 (5 bases). The length of the CDR3 is 14 residues. V shed 1 base and J shed 4 bases, with 10 bases lying between them. Per germline, CDR1 MGHRA and CDR2 YSYEKL. CDR3 sequence reads: CASSQAPGGTEAFF. In nucleotides, the CDR3 is TGCGCCAGCAGCCAAGCCCCGGGGGGCACTGAAGCTTTCTTT.

This sequence joins TRBV27 and TRBJ2-3; 8 positions agree with TRBD2. CDR1 and CDR2 from the germline V gene are MNHEY and SMNVEV (reference sequence). Germline trimming cut 8 bases from V and 4 bases from J; bases unmatched to any gene: 2. The CDR3 length is 12 residues. DNA of the CDR3: TGTGCCAGCTGTAGCGGGGCAGATACGCAGTATTTT. Its translation is CASCSGADTQYF.

The chain uses TRBV28 and TRBJ2-4; 12 nucleotides match TRBD1. Germline loops: CDR1 MDHEN, CDR2 SYDVKM. The V gene end was trimmed by 4 bases and the J gene end by 9 bases; junction bases not matched to a gene: 10. The CDR3 covers 16 residues. CDR3 DNA: TGTGCCAGCAGTTCTCACGGGGACAGGGGGCGAGCCATTCAGTACTTC. As protein: CASSSHGDRGRAIQYF.

The chain is built from TRBV5-1 and TRBJ1-2, with D perhaps matching TRBD1 (6 bases). Germline-derived CDR1 and CDR2 are SGHRS and YFSETQ. CDR3 length: 14 residues. The germline V and J ends were trimmed by 4 bases and 3 bases, with 13 bases remaining between them. CDR3 amino acids: CASSTGGGDYGYTF. The DNA for the CDR3 is TGCGCCAGCAGCACCGGCGGGGGCGACTATGGCTACACCTTC. Complete variable domain (other parts from reference TRBV5-1 and TRBJ1-2): KAGVTQTPRYLIKTRGQQVTLSCSPISGHRSVSWYQQTPGQGLQFLFEYFSETQRNKGNFPGRFSGRQFSNSRSEMNVSTLELGDSALYLCASSTGGGDYGYTFGSGTRLTVV.

V usage is TRBV6-1 and J usage is TRBJ2-7; D possibly corresponds to TRBD2 (6 bases). Germline V lookup: CDR1 MNHNS, CDR2 SASEGT. The CDR3 has 13 residues. V was pared by 6 bases and J by 1 base, with 10 bases between. CDR3 in DNA: TGTGCCAGCAGGGTGGGGGGTTCCTACGAGCAGTACTTC. Encoded protein: CASRVGGSYEQYF.

The chain recombines TRBV7-3 with TRBJ2-2; 15 bases agree with TRBD2. In germline, CDR1 is SGHTA, CDR2 FQGTGA. The CDR3 sequence is 14 residues long. Losses at the gene ends were 5 bases for V and 11 bases for J; bases not matched to a gene: 3. The CDR3 protein is CASSQGLAGGELFF. The CDR3 nucleotides are TGTGCCAGCAGCCAGGGACTAGCGGGAGGCGAGCTGTTTTTT.

The V and J genes are TRBV27 and TRBJ1-5; D call uncertain. Germline CDR1 and CDR2: MNHEY and SMNVEV (reference sequence). The CDR3 runs to 15 residues. V gave up 5 bases and J gave up 6 bases, with 17 bases separating them. CDR3 nucleotide sequence: TGTGCCAGCAGTCCCCTCGATAGATGGAGTCAGCCCCAGCATTTT. The encoded protein is CASSPLDRWSQPQHF.

This chain joins TRBV5-4 and TRBJ2-1; 8 bases are a match to TRBD1. In germline, CDR1 is SGHNT, CDR2 YYREEE (reference sequence). The CDR3 runs 17 residues. Unmatched junction bases numbered 12, after V lost 3 bases and J lost 4 bases. For the CDR3, the DNA is TGTGCCAGCAGCTCGCAGTCCGGACAGGGATATTACAATGAGCAGTTCTTC. It yields the protein CASSSQSGQGYYNEQFF.

The genes are TRBV9 and TRBJ1-2, with no clear D. The germline V gene has CDR1 SGDLS and CDR2 YYNGEE. Trimming cost V 0 bases and J 4 bases, with 4 bases left between them. CDR3 size: 12 residues. The CDR3 is CASSVVRYGYTF. The CDR3 bases are TGTGCCAGCAGCGTAGTCCGCTATGGCTACACCTTC. The full variable domain, with the rest looked up from reference TRBV9 and TRBJ1-2, is DSGVTQTPKHLITATGQRVTLRCSPRSGDLSVYWYQQSLDQGLQFLIQYYNGEERAKGNILERFSAQQFPDLHSELNLSSLELGDSALYFCASSVVRYGYTFGSGTRLTVV.

For this clone: The junction departs from the called germline gene at one end, perhaps through a read error. The J gene is TRBJ2-3, the V gene TRBV18, with TRBD2 matching 14 bases. Per the germline V gene, CDR1 is KGHSH and CDR2 is LQKENI. This CDR3 region has 19 residues. The DNA for the CDR3 is TGTGCCAGCTCCCGGACTAGCGGGGGGAACGGTATTAGCACAGATAAGCAGTATTTT. It codes for CASSRTSGGNGISTDKQYF.